The 6 T cell receptor beta chains below all came from one sample that was sequenced in a study of blood T cell repertoires in COVID-19. Some clones are missing from TCRdb's copy, which holds only in-frame ones; the method was immunoSEQ multiplex PCR. The data contain approximately 200,000 clones, approximately 85% of them singletons. The material sequenced was PBMCs or T cells enriched from blood (not recorded which). These receptors were collected from a woman in her thirties who had recovered from COVID-19.

The chain carries TRBV28 and TRBJ2-5; a possible D gene is TRBD1 (5 bases). Trimming removed 3 bases at V and 1 base at J, with 15 bases between. The germline V gene encodes CDR1 MDHEN and CDR2 SYDVKM. The CDR3 is made up of 16 amino acids. The CDR3 here is CASSFIVWGSQETQYF. DNA of the CDR3: TGTGCCAGCAGTTTTATAGTTTGGGGCTCCCAAGAGACCCAGTACTTC.

The rearrangement links TRBV18 to TRBJ2-5; 9 nucleotides align to TRBD1. The CDR3 contains 17 residues. V gave up 4 bases and J gave up 2 bases; unmatched junction bases: 11. Germline values: CDR1 KGHSH, CDR2 LQKENI. The CDR3 reads CASSRTGVGPRQETQYF. The CDR3 DNA reads as TGTGCCAGCTCACGGACAGGGGTGGGTCCGCGACAAGAGACCCAGTACTTC.

The chain couples TRBV9 to TRBJ2-2; TRBD1 aligns across 12 bases. Looked up from germline, CDR1 is SGDLS and CDR2 is YYNGEE. The CDR3 is 19 amino acids. J lost 5 bases, V lost 4 bases, and 15 bases had no gene match. The CDR3 loop reads CASSQIAGTGGLKTGELFF. The CDR3 DNA reads as TGTGCCAGCAGCCAAATCGCCGGGACAGGGGGCCTCAAAACCGGGGAGCTGTTTTTT. The whole variable domain, filled in from reference TRBV9 and TRBJ2-2, reads DSGVTQTPKHLITATGQRVTLRCSPRSGDLSVYWYQQSLDQGLQFLIQYYNGEERAKGNILERFSAQQFPDLHSELNLSSLELGDSALYFCASSQIAGTGGLKTGELFFGEGSRLTVL.

This chain uses TRBV7-9 with TRBJ2-7, with TRBD1 identical over 9 bases. The CDR3 length is 15 residues. CDR1 is SEHNR and CDR2 is FQNEAQ in the germline V gene (reference sequence). V was pared by 4 bases and J by 3 bases, with 7 bases of the junction left unmatched. The CDR3: CASSSPGQGSYEQYF. CDR3 DNA sequence: TGTGCCAGCAGCTCCCCGGGACAGGGAAGCTACGAGCAGTACTTC.

The V call is TRBV10-3, the J call TRBJ2-3; D is unclear. This CDR3 contains 12 residues. The germline V and J ends were trimmed by 6 bases and 0 bases, with 4 bases remaining between them. Germline V gene sequence: CDR1 ENHRY, CDR2 SYGVKD. This CDR3 reads CAISGSTDTQYF. CDR3 DNA sequence: TGTGCCATCAGCGGGAGCACAGATACGCAGTATTTT.

CDR3 in DNA: TGTGCCAGCAGATGGGAGGGCTCGGCCTACGAGCAGTACTTC. Translating gives CASRWEGSAYEQYF. The rearrangement joins TRBV6-5 to TRBJ2-7, with TRBD2 matching over 7 bases. There are 14 residues in the CDR3. Germline assignment: CDR1 MNHEY and CDR2 SVGAGI. The ends lost 6 bases at V and 2 bases at J; junction bases unmatched: 7.